The next 21 T cell receptor beta chains were all read from a single sample in a study of T cells in Graves' hyperthyroidism and ophthalmopathy. The investigators amplified TCR beta CDR3 regions from RNA transcripts. TCR CDR3 regions were first amplified by RT-PCR with HTBI primers. TCRdb used MiXCR to reprocess the multiplex PCR reads, holding one entry per CDR3 protein. In the table there are about 350,000 distinct CDR3 sequences, approximately 18% of which are singletons. The source material was blood. The receptors originated from a woman younger than 45 with Graves' hyperthyroidism that later progressed to Graves' ophthalmopathy.

This clonotype was observed a handful of times. The rearrangement uses TRBV6-1 and TRBJ2-2, with a weak D call TRBD1 (6 bases). This CDR3 is 15 amino acids long. V was pared by 7 bases and J by 0 bases, with 12 bases between. CDR1 is MNHNS, CDR2 SASEGT, per germline. The CDR3 spells CASTQGTPNTGELFF. In DNA form, the CDR3 reads TGTGCCAGCACCCAGGGGACACCGAACACCGGGGAGCTGTTTTTT.

The chain links TRBV3-1 to TRBJ2-3, with D unclear. Germline lookup yields CDR1 LGHDT and CDR2 YNNKEL (reference sequence). V was trimmed by 1 base and J by 5 bases, leaving 4 bases between them. This CDR3 is built from 12 residues. The CDR3: CASSQVVDTQYF. CDR3 in DNA: TGTGCCAGCAGCCAAGTAGTAGATACGCAGTATTTT.

This clonotype was seen a handful of times. The rearrangement links TRBV29-1 to TRBJ2-7; TRBD1 aligns across 8 bases. V shed 7 bases and J 5 bases; nucleotides not matched to a gene: 4. CDR1 and CDR2 from the germline V gene are SQVTM and ANQGSEA. The CDR3 has 11 residues. CDR3 region: CSAYRGDEQYF. The CDR3 region has the DNA TGCAGCGCCTACAGGGGGGACGAGCAGTACTTC.

This chain connects TRBV3-1 to TRBJ2-1, with 7 bases identical to TRBD1. The CDR3 covers 15 residues. Germline V gives CDR1 LGHDT, CDR2 YNNKEL (reference sequence). V lost 1 base, J lost 9 bases, and 9 bases stayed unmatched. CDR3 loop: CASSQGNRGAFEQFF. The CDR3 DNA reads as TGTGCCAGCAGCCAAGGTAACAGGGGTGCTTTTGAGCAGTTCTTC.

This clonotype came up many times. The J gene is TRBJ1-2, the V gene TRBV28; D unresolved. CDR3 length equals 14 residues. V lost 7 bases and J lost 0, with 12 bases in between. The germline gives CDR1 MDHEN, CDR2 SYDVKM. As DNA, the CDR3 is TGTGCCAGCACCGCCCCACCCGCTAACTATGGCTACACCTTC. It yields the protein CASTAPPANYGYTF.

This clonotype showed up many times. The chain couples TRBV28 to TRBJ1-2; 10 bases agree with TRBD1. The J segment lost 2 bases and the V segment lost 6 bases, leaving 0 bases of the junction unmatched. The CDR3 has 13 amino acids. CDR1 MDHEN and CDR2 SYDVKM come from the germline V gene. In nucleotides, the CDR3 is TGTGCCAGCAGGGGACAGGGGAACTATGGCTACACCTTC. It is translated as CASRGQGNYGYTF.

The chain combines TRBV30 with TRBJ1-1; 8 bases match TRBD1. After removal of 1 base from V and 3 bases from J, the junction contained 7 bases not matched to a gene. This CDR3 spans 15 amino acids. Looked up from germline, CDR1 is GTSNPN and CDR2 is SVGIG (reference sequence). Here the CDR3 reads CAWSGGTGFYTEAFF. CDR3 nucleotide sequence: TGTGCCTGGAGTGGTGGGACAGGTTTTTACACTGAAGCTTTCTTT.

This clonotype has at least ten counts. The chain carries TRBV7-6 and TRBJ2-3, with a weak D call TRBD1 (6 bases). With 5 bases removed from V and 3 bases from J, the gap between germline ends came to 15 bases. The CDR3 is 15 amino acids. Germline V gene sequence: CDR1 SGHVS, CDR2 FNYEAQ. The CDR3 here is CASSTGFSPTDTQYF. CDR3 DNA sequence: TGTGCCAGCAGCACAGGGTTCTCCCCGACAGATACGCAGTATTTT.

At least ten counts were recorded for this clonotype. V gene TRBV20-1 combines with J gene TRBJ2-2; 7 nucleotides match TRBD2. The CDR3 is made up of 15 amino acids. Germline V gene lookup returns CDR1 DFQATT and CDR2 SNEGSKA (reference sequence). With 5 bases clipped from V and 4 bases from J, the junction kept 10 bases outside the gene matches. The CDR3 DNA is TGCAGTGCTTTGGGTGCGGGGGACGGCACCGGGGAGCTGTTTTTT. Protein product: CSALGAGDGTGELFF.

In its sample, this clonotype was seen many times. The chain uses TRBV9 and TRBJ2-5; 11 bases are shared with TRBD1. The CDR3 spans 15 residues. V lost 4 bases and J lost 5; bases outside the gene matches: 7. The germline gives CDR1 SGDLS, CDR2 YYNGEE. This chain's CDR3 is CASSNGQGAFETQYF. The CDR3 nucleotides are TGTGCCAGCAGCAATGGACAGGGGGCATTTGAGACCCAGTACTTC.

This clonotype was seen many times. V and J are TRBV28 and TRBJ1-1, with TRBD1 identical over 10 bases. The CDR3 has 13 residues. J gave up 5 bases and V 6 bases, and 3 bases lay outside the gene matches. Germline loops: CDR1 MDHEN, CDR2 SYDVKM. For the CDR3, the DNA is TGTGCCAGCAGACTGGACAGGGGGACTGAAGCTTTCTTT. Translated, it gives CASRLDRGTEAFF.

J is TRBJ2-2 and V is TRBV5-4; possibly TRBD1 for D (5 bases). Looked up from germline, CDR1 is SGHNT and CDR2 is YYREEE (reference sequence). The CDR3 length is 14 residues. Trimming pared 4 bases from V and 7 bases from J, leaving 14 bases between. The CDR3 protein is CASSPDTWDGELFF. For the CDR3, the DNA is TGTGCCAGCAGCCCGGACACCTGGGACGGGGAGCTGTTTTTT.

This clonotype was seen only a few times. The V gene is TRBV20-1, the J gene TRBJ1-1; TRBD1 aligns across 8 bases. CDR3 size: 17 residues. Trimming cost V 5 bases and J 0 bases; bases outside gene matches: 14. Per germline, CDR1 DFQATT and CDR2 SNEGSKA (reference sequence). This CDR3 is CSAPLRGQVGMNTEAFF. Here the CDR3 DNA reads TGCAGTGCTCCGCTTAGGGGACAGGTTGGCATGAACACTGAAGCTTTCTTT.

CDR3 DNA: TGTGCCAGCAGCCTGCTGACAGGGGTGAGCCAGCCCCAGCATTTT. Its translation is CASSLLTGVSQPQHF. This chain connects TRBV7-8 to TRBJ1-5, with TRBD1 matching 8 bases. The CDR3 covers 15 residues. The germline gives CDR1 SGHVS, CDR2 FQNEAQ. J lost 7 bases, V lost 5 bases, and 10 bases had no gene match.

This clonotype was seen a few times. This chain links TRBV2 with TRBJ2-5; D may be TRBD2 (5 bases). This CDR3 has 15 amino acids. V lost 3 bases, J lost 2 bases, and 13 bases lay in between. The germline V gene encodes CDR1 SNHLY and CDR2 FYNNEI. The CDR3 DNA sequence: TGTGCCAGCAGTGATACGGGGTATGGACAAGAGACCCAGTACTTC. Protein: CASSDTGYGQETQYF.

This clonotype was detected ten times or more. The chain has TRBV9 and TRBJ1-1; the D is unclear. Trimming removed 2 bases from V and 5 bases from J, with 10 bases in between. Germline assignment: CDR1 SGDLS and CDR2 YYNGEE. The CDR3 length is 13 residues. The CDR3 sequence: CASSVGDRTEAFF. The CDR3 DNA is TGTGCCAGCAGCGTCGGGGATAGGACTGAAGCTTTCTTT.

This clonotype was recorded many times. The genes are TRBV5-8 and TRBJ2-3, with 15 bases identical to TRBD2. The CDR3 spans 16 residues. V lost 4 bases to trimming and J lost 4 bases; unmatched junction nucleotides: 4. The germline gives CDR1 SGHTS, CDR2 YDEGEE. The CDR3 region has the DNA TGTGCCAGCAGCCTCGGACTAGCGGGAGGGTCAGATACGCAGTATTTT. It specifies CASSLGLAGGSDTQYF.

The chain has TRBV5-1 and TRBJ2-5; TRBD2 agrees at 7 bases. Germline assignment: CDR1 SGHRS and CDR2 YFSETQ. V dropped 4 bases and J dropped 5; count of bases not matched to a gene: 5. CDR3 size: 13 residues. The CDR3 DNA reads as TGCGCCAGCAGCGGGGGGGATGCGGAGACCCAGTACTTC. It translates to CASSGGDAETQYF.

This clonotype was observed a few times. The chain links TRBV9 to TRBJ2-7; D call uncertain. The CDR3 is made up of 16 amino acids. V lost 2 bases and J lost 4, with 19 bases in between. CDR1 SGDLS and CDR2 YYNGEE come from the germline V gene. The CDR3 protein is CASSVSFSGARYEQYF. The CDR3 DNA is TGTGCCAGCAGCGTTAGTTTTTCTGGAGCTCGATACGAGCAGTACTTC.

This chain links TRBV6-5 with TRBJ1-1; D may be TRBD1 (5 bases). Germline V gene lookup returns CDR1 MNHEY and CDR2 SVGAGI. With 0 bases removed from V and 6 bases from J, the gap between germline ends came to 11 bases. There are 14 residues in the CDR3. CDR3 amino acids: CASSYSAGNAEAFF. The CDR3 coding sequence is TGTGCCAGCAGTTACTCGGCAGGGAATGCTGAAGCTTTCTTT.

The rearrangement links TRBV27 to TRBJ2-7; TRBD1 is a possible D gene (5 bases). The CDR3 has 13 amino acids. The V gene lost 6 bases and the J gene lost 6 bases, with 15 bases spanning the gap. Germline loops: CDR1 MNHEY, CDR2 SMNVEV (reference sequence). In DNA form, the CDR3 reads TGTGCCAGCAGCAAAACAGGTCCCCGCGAGCAGTACTTC. Translating it yields CASSKTGPREQYF.